This TCR beta chain was found in a study of CD8+CD57+ T cells in acquired aplastic anemia. Study in general: Sorted cells (CD4+ and CD8+) yielded DNA amounts that averaged approximately 3.2 ug.

Notes on the study in general: Patients shared some 30 CD8+ CDR3 sequences with controls.

The CDR3 loop spans 11 amino acids. CDR1 and CDR2 (germline): MGHRA, YSYEKL. The study profiled TCR beta VDJ and CDR3 using genomic DNA as template. TCRdb ran MiXCR on the reads and lists one entry per CDR3 protein. The sample lists approximately 120,000 distinct CDR3 sequences, 30% to 45% occurring once. Only patients with CD8+CD57+ cell expansion on flow cytometry were chosen for sequencing. With no exception, the patients had severe acquired aplastic anemia. Blood came from patients not yet given any therapy. A word on this clonotype: Its antigen is as yet unknown. Possible read error: a much larger clone is one base away.

The source material was sorted CD4+, CD8+, or CD8+CD57+ T cells (not recorded which) from PBMCs. The chain is built from TRBV4-1 and TRBJ1-1; D uncertain. This TCR was recovered from a human donor with aplastic anemia. CDR3 amino acids: CAGSYSTEAFF. The DNA of the CDR3 is TGCGCCGGCAGCTACAGCACTGAAGCTTTCTTT.